This TCR beta chain was profiled in a study of T cells after yellow fever vaccination. Whole-study findings and limits: Booster sampling recovered most clones from primary vaccination (roughly 96% CD4, just over 85% CD8).

Trimming removed 3 bases at V and 1 base at J, with 11 bases between. CDR3 length: 15 amino acids. CDR1 SGDLS and CDR2 YYNGEE come from the germline V gene. MiXCR, applied by TCRdb to the 5' RACE reads, yields one record per CDR3 protein. The table shows about 69,000 distinct CDR3 sequences, with under 6.5% occurring only once. This clonotype was seen many times. The antigen remains undetermined. The gene calls are TRBV9 and TRBJ1-3; a weak D match, TRBD1 (5 bases). This clonotype originated in a man younger than 35 who received the YFV17D yellow fever vaccine. The sequenced sample was CD4+ T cells sorted from PBMCs, obtained less than 18 days after the first yellow fever vaccination. The CDR3 loop reads CASSDVQGSGNTIYF. The CDR3 DNA follows: TGTGCCAGCAGCGACGTTCAGGGTTCTGGAAACACCATATATTTT.